The 20 T cell receptor beta chains given below trace back to one sample, sequenced in a study of T cells in localized non-small cell lung cancer. Assay: immunoSEQ multiplex PCR; the TCRdb copy retains only in-frame clones and omits some. This sample yields about 52,000 clones, of which around 90% are seen a single time; approximately 15% belongs to the top ten. This material consisted of PBMCs, taken before any cancer treatment. The receptors derive from a female donor with stage II lung adenocarcinoma.

The V gene is TRBV4-1, the J gene TRBJ2-3; 9 positions match TRBD2. There are 18 residues in the CDR3. The junction had 13 bases not matched to a gene; V was cut back by 0 bases and J by 6 bases. From germline, CDR1 is MGHRA and CDR2 YSYEKL. CDR3 sequence: CASSQDRGGAGHTDTQYF. CDR3 coding DNA: TGCGCCAGCAGCCAAGATCGCGGGGGGGCCGGACACACGGATACGCAGTATTTT.

CDR3 DNA: TGTGCCAGCAGTCGCCGGGACAGGGGGCAAGATACGCAGTATTTT. Protein product: CASSRRDRGQDTQYF. This chain connects TRBV6-5 to TRBJ2-3; 12 bases are shared with TRBD1. Trimming cost V 5 bases and J 5 bases; bases outside gene matches: 5. Germline values: CDR1 MNHEY, CDR2 SVGAGI. There are 15 residues in the CDR3.

This clone was recorded only once. This sequence joins TRBV6-5 and TRBJ1-4, with 8 positions matching TRBD1. CDR3 size: 11 residues. Per germline, CDR1 MNHEY and CDR2 SVGAGI. J gave up 13 bases and V 5 bases, and 3 bases lay outside the gene matches. The CDR3 loop is CASSDDRGLFF. CDR3 DNA: TGTGCCAGCAGTGACGACAGGGGACTGTTTTTT.

V usage is TRBV10-3 and J usage is TRBJ1-3, with 9 positions matching TRBD1. From germline, CDR1 is ENHRY and CDR2 SYGVKD. The CDR3 is made up of 14 amino acids. J gave up 7 bases and V 3 bases, and 4 bases lay outside the gene matches. The CDR3 spells CAISENRGPNTIYF. CDR3 nucleotide sequence: TGTGCCATCAGTGAAAACAGGGGGCCGAACACCATATATTTT.

V gene TRBV2 combines with J gene TRBJ1-2; D is uncertain. CDR1 and CDR2 from the germline V gene are SNHLY and FYNNEI. Trimming cost V 5 bases and J 0 bases, with 13 bases left between them. CDR3 size: 15 residues. The DNA of the CDR3 is TGTGCCAGCAGTTCGCAAGGAGGAGCTAACTATGGCTACACCTTC. It specifies CASSSQGGANYGYTF.

The V and J genes are TRBV5-4 and TRBJ1-1, with D perhaps TRBD1 (6 bases). CDR3 length equals 14 residues. V lost 2 bases and J 0 bases, leaving 8 bases between the germline ends. Germline values: CDR1 SGHNT, CDR2 YYREEE (reference sequence). Here the CDR3 DNA reads TGTGCCAGCAGCTTAACAGGGATGAACACTGAAGCTTTCTTT. It specifies CASSLTGMNTEAFF.

This chain joins TRBV5-1 and TRBJ1-1; D remains ambiguous. There are 14 residues in the CDR3. Germline V gene data show CDR1 as SGHRS and CDR2 as YFSETQ. The germline V and J ends were trimmed by 0 bases and 7 bases, with 13 bases remaining between them. The CDR3 loop is CASSLDLGKGEAFF. In DNA, the CDR3 is TGCGCCAGCAGCTTGGATCTGGGTAAAGGTGAAGCTTTCTTT.

The chain recombines TRBV5-1 with TRBJ1-2; TRBD1 is a possible D gene (6 bases). Trimming removed 0 bases from V and 4 bases from J, with 10 bases in between. Looked up from germline, CDR1 is SGHRS and CDR2 is YFSETQ. This CDR3 has 14 residues. Written as DNA, the CDR3 is TGCGCCAGCAGCTTGGAAACAGGGCGCTATGGCTACACCTTC. This sequence encodes CASSLETGRYGYTF.

V is TRBV6-1 and J is TRBJ1-5; D is possibly TRBD1 (6 bases). The CDR3 covers 16 residues. Germline V gene data show CDR1 as MNHNS and CDR2 as SASEGT. Trimming pared 2 bases from V and 1 base from J, leaving 12 bases between. The CDR3 reads CASSERAGASNQPQHF. The CDR3 DNA reads TGTGCCAGCAGTGAACGGGCAGGGGCGAGCAATCAGCCCCAGCATTTT.

This chain connects TRBV5-1 to TRBJ2-7; D remains ambiguous. Trimming cost V 4 bases and J 1 base, with 9 bases left between them. The germline gives CDR1 SGHRS, CDR2 YFSETQ. The CDR3 has 13 amino acids. Here the CDR3 reads CASSADGSYEQYF. Here the CDR3 DNA reads TGCGCCAGCAGCGCGGACGGATCCTACGAGCAGTACTTC.

The chain is built from TRBV29-1 and TRBJ1-2; possible D gene TRBD1, 5 bases. CDR3 size: 14 residues. Looked up from germline, CDR1 is SQVTM and CDR2 is ANQGSEA. Trimming stripped 7 bases from V and 5 bases from J, with 20 bases between. CDR3 DNA: TGCAGCGCCCTATCCGGGACGTCTCCTTATGGCTACACCTTC. It is translated as CSALSGTSPYGYTF. Variable domain in full (rest from reference TRBV29-1 and TRBJ1-2): SAVISQKPSRDICQRGTSLTIQCQVDSQVTMMFWYRQQPGQSLTLIATANQGSEATYESGFVIDKFPISRPNLTFSTLTVSNMSPEDSSIYLCSALSGTSPYGYTFGSGTRLTVV.

The gene calls are TRBV27 and TRBJ2-7, with 11 positions matching TRBD2. CDR1 is MNHEY, CDR2 SMNVEV, per germline (reference sequence). After removal of 3 bases from V and 2 bases from J, the junction contained 3 bases not matched to a gene. The CDR3 contains 15 residues. CDR3 sequence (DNA): TGTGCCAGCAGTTTTAGCGGGGGGGCGGCCTACGAGCAGTACTTC. This gives the protein CASSFSGGAAYEQYF.

The genes are TRBV25-1 and TRBJ2-5; TRBD1 might be the D (5 bases). This CDR3 comprises 13 residues. Germline V gene sequence: CDR1 MGHDK, CDR2 SYGVNS. Trimming removed 6 bases at V and 5 bases at J, with 13 bases between. The DNA of the CDR3 is TGTGCCAGCAGGGCTCCTGGGGCGGAGACCCAGTACTTC. Residues: CASRAPGAETQYF.

The V call is TRBV27, the J call TRBJ2-5, with D tentatively TRBD1 (5 bases). Trimming removed 3 bases from V and 3 bases from J, with 8 bases in between. In germline, CDR1 is MNHEY, CDR2 SMNVEV (reference sequence). CDR3 length: 13 amino acids. The CDR3 reads CASSLGLEETQYF. The CDR3, as DNA: TGTGCCAGCAGTTTGGGGCTGGAAGAGACCCAGTACTTC.

The V and J genes are TRBV25-1 and TRBJ2-3, with TRBD1 matching 8 bases. Germline trimming cut 6 bases from V and 3 bases from J; bases unmatched to any gene: 5. The CDR3 totals 14 residues. CDR1 is MGHDK, CDR2 SYGVNS, per germline. The CDR3 region has the DNA TGTGCCAGCAGCGGACAGGGTGAGACAGATACGCAGTATTTT. Its protein product is CASSGQGETDTQYF.

This clone was seen only once. The rearrangement uses TRBV29-1 and TRBJ2-2, with D tentatively TRBD1 (6 bases). CDR1 is SQVTM, CDR2 ANQGSEA, per germline. V was cut by 6 bases and J by 3 bases, with 14 bases left in between. CDR3 length equals 14 residues. CDR3 sequence (DNA): TGCAGCGTAGAGAGGGACACTTACACCGGGGAGCTGTTTTTT. Its protein is CSVERDTYTGELFF.

In its sample, this clone was seen a few times. The rearrangement uses TRBV7-8 and TRBJ1-2; 8 bases are shared with TRBD1. The V gene's germline CDR1 is SGHVS and CDR2 FQNEAQ. The CDR3 is made up of 13 amino acids. Trimming removed 4 bases from V and 6 bases from J; junction bases left unmatched: 4. The CDR3 coding sequence is TGTGCCAGCAGCTGGGACAGGATCGATGGCTACACCTTC. Encoded protein: CASSWDRIDGYTF.

The J gene is TRBJ1-1, the V gene TRBV6-5, with D maybe TRBD1 (5 bases). The CDR3 runs 13 residues. Per germline, CDR1 MNHEY and CDR2 SVGAGI. V lost 2 bases and J 12 bases, leaving 16 bases between the germline ends. The chain's CDR3 is CASSYGGSGMSFF. The DNA for the CDR3 is TGTGCCAGCAGTTACGGCGGGTCAGGGATGTCTTTCTTT.

The rearrangement uses TRBV10-3 and TRBJ2-5; 9 positions agree with TRBD1. The CDR3 covers 12 residues. The germline V gene has CDR1 ENHRY and CDR2 SYGVKD. V lost 10 bases, J lost 4 bases, and 4 bases stayed unmatched. The CDR3 reads CATRQGGETQYF. CDR3 DNA sequence: TGTGCCACACGACAGGGGGGAGAGACCCAGTACTTC.

DNA of the CDR3: TGTGCCACCAGCTTCTTCGAGAGGACGGACACCGGGGAGCTGTTTTTT. It specifies CATSFFERTDTGELFF. The rearrangement links TRBV15 to TRBJ2-2; D is uncertain. V shed 5 bases and J shed 3 bases, with 16 bases lying between them. This CDR3 is 16 amino acids long. Germline lookup yields CDR1 LNHNV and CDR2 YYDKDF (reference sequence).